A few counts support the clone carrying this TCR beta chain. Its antigen is still unknown. ViraFEST assay sequencing came after antigen-specific CD4+ T cells were expanded with viral peptide pools. It was after 10 days of culture that CD4+ T cells were isolated. The vaccine given was either BNT162b2 or mRNA-1273, in two doses. People in the vaccine group had not been infected with SARS-CoV-2 before, and their nucleocapsid antibodies were negative. V lost 5 bases to trimming and J lost 4 bases, with 6 bases between them. Germline lookup yields CDR1 MNHEY and CDR2 SVGEGT. The CDR3 runs to 12 residues. The entry originates in a study of vaccination effects on CD4 cells after COVID-19. Only in-frame clones appear in the TCRdb table, and some are missing; sequencing was by immunoSEQ multiplex PCR. The profile shows over 80,000 clones, under 80% of them singletons.

The source is a human donor who received a COVID-19 vaccine. The sequences come from CD4+ T cells from PBMCs cultured with HCoV-OC43 spike peptides, collected after COVID-19 vaccination. Subset defined: HCoV-OC43 spike overlapping peptide pool stimulation. The gene calls are TRBV6-2 or TRBV6-3 and TRBJ1-5; no definite D call. The CDR3 spells CASSPRNQPQHF. For the CDR3, the DNA is TGTGCCAGCAGTCCCCGGAATCAGCCCCAGCATTTT.